A single sample gave rise to the 25 T cell receptor beta chains below, sequenced in a study of brain T cells in children with intractable seizures. Sequencing used immunoSEQ multiplex PCR; TCRdb keeps in-frame clones, though not all of them. The table records tens of thousands of clones, approximately 95% of them present only once. Material: peripheral blood, obtained at surgery. Every receptor here comes from a boy under three years old with focal cortical dysplasia and intractable seizures.

V and J are TRBV27 and TRBJ2-7, with D perhaps matching TRBD1 or TRBD2 (5 bases each). V was pared by 3 bases and J by 9 bases, with 9 bases between. Germline V gives CDR1 MNHEY, CDR2 SMNVEV (reference sequence). This CDR3 region has 11 residues. The CDR3 loop reads CASSFSGAQYF. In DNA form, the CDR3 reads TGTGCCAGCAGTTTTTCCGGGGCGCAGTACTTC.

This clone was counted once. V usage is TRBV19 and J usage is TRBJ1-5; 7 bases fit TRBD1. Trimming removed 2 bases from V and 2 bases from J; junction bases left unmatched: 3. Germline V gene sequence: CDR1 LNHDA, CDR2 SQIVND (reference sequence). CDR3 length equals 15 residues. CDR3 region: CASSIKGGGNQPQHF. The CDR3 DNA is TGTGCCAGTAGTATAAAAGGGGGCGGCAATCAGCCCCAGCATTTT.

This clone was seen just once. The rearrangement uses TRBV19 and TRBJ1-2; possibly TRBD1 for D (5 bases). Germline V gene data show CDR1 as LNHDA and CDR2 as SQIVND (reference sequence). This CDR3 is built from 14 residues. V was clipped by 6 bases and J by 6 bases, with 17 bases between them. The CDR3 DNA is TGTGCCAGTAGCTGGGATCTCGGGGGAGATGGCTACACCTTC. This sequence encodes CASSWDLGGDGYTF.

This clone showed up just once. This chain uses TRBV3-1 (or the pseudogene TRBV3-2) with TRBJ2-5; weak D call: TRBD2 (5 bases). The CDR3 has 14 amino acids. V dropped 4 bases and J dropped 5 bases, with 14 bases sitting between them. Germline V gene sequence: CDR1 LGHDT, CDR2 YNNKEL (reference sequence). The DNA for the CDR3 is TGTGCCAGCAGCCTCCCGGGGTTGAGGGAGACCCAGTACTTC. This gives the protein CASSLPGLRETQYF.

The chain uses TRBV2 and TRBJ2-7; D is possibly TRBD2 (5 bases). CDR3 length equals 13 residues. Germline V gives CDR1 SNHLY, CDR2 FYNNEI. V was trimmed by 6 bases and J by 3 bases, leaving 12 bases between them. CDR3 sequence: CASREDASYEQYF. CDR3 sequence (DNA): TGTGCCAGCAGGGAGGACGCCAGCTACGAGCAGTACTTC.

V and J are TRBV7-3 and TRBJ2-3; no reliable D call. There are 14 residues in the CDR3. V lost 2 bases to trimming and J lost 2 bases, with 8 bases between them. CDR1 SGHTA and CDR2 FQGTGA come from the germline V gene. CDR3 bases: TGTGCCAGCAGCTTATTGGGATACACAGATACGCAGTATTTT. Translating gives CASSLLGYTDTQYF.

The gene calls are TRBV10-3 and TRBJ1-4, with 9 bases fitting TRBD1. Per germline, CDR1 ENHRY and CDR2 SYGVKD. This CDR3 spans 14 amino acids. V shed 5 bases, J shed 11 bases, and the junction held 9 bases outside the gene matches. The CDR3 DNA is TGTGCCATCAGTTCCGACAGGGGGACGGAGAAACTGTTTTTT. It is translated as CAISSDRGTEKLFF.

This chain joins TRBV28 and TRBJ2-2; D gene uncertain. This CDR3 has 14 amino acids. Germline V gene data show CDR1 as MDHEN and CDR2 as SYDVKM. V was clipped by 2 bases and J by 6 bases, with 10 bases between them. CDR3 sequence reads: CASSLRPVSGELFF. The CDR3 nucleotides are TGTGCCAGCAGTTTAAGGCCCGTATCCGGGGAGCTGTTTTTT.

The rearrangement joins TRBV5-1 to TRBJ2-7, with 8 positions matching TRBD2. This CDR3 spans 15 amino acids. The ends lost 0 bases at V and 6 bases at J; junction bases unmatched: 8. Per germline, CDR1 SGHRS and CDR2 YFSETQ. CDR3 sequence: CASSLGLAGQGEQYF. The DNA of the CDR3 is TGCGCCAGCAGCTTGGGTTTAGCGGGGCAAGGCGAGCAGTACTTC.

The chain couples TRBV7-2 to TRBJ2-6; D possibly corresponds to TRBD1 (7 bases). CDR1 is SGHTA, CDR2 FQGNSA, per germline. This CDR3 is 15 amino acids long. Trimming removed 3 bases from V and 8 bases from J, with 14 bases in between. CDR3 sequence: CASSLIDRDSNVLTF. The CDR3 bases are TGTGCCAGCAGCTTGATAGACAGGGACTCCAACGTCCTGACTTTC.

V usage is TRBV19 and J usage is TRBJ1-1, with a weak D call TRBD1 (5 bases). CDR1 and CDR2 (germline): LNHDA, SQIVND (reference sequence). The CDR3 length is 14 residues. V was cut by 1 base and J by 1 base, with 7 bases left in between. The CDR3 nucleotides read TGTGCCAGTAGTATAGCAGGGCCGAACACTGAAGCTTTCTTT. It codes for CASSIAGPNTEAFF.

The chain carries TRBV6-5 and TRBJ1-5; a possible D gene is TRBD1 (5 bases). The germline V gene encodes CDR1 MNHEY and CDR2 SVGAGI. V was cut by 5 bases and J by 7 bases, with 15 bases left in between. The CDR3 totals 14 residues. CDR3 amino acids: CASSTLGVGQPQHF. Here the CDR3 DNA reads TGTGCCAGCAGTACCTTGGGGGTTGGGCAGCCCCAGCATTTT.

The rearrangement uses TRBV18 and TRBJ1-1; tentatively, D is TRBD1 (6 bases). CDR1 is KGHSH and CDR2 is LQKENI in the germline V gene. The CDR3 covers 15 residues. Trimming removed 2 bases from V and 4 bases from J, with 14 bases in between. The CDR3 spells CASSPNSRGGTEAFF. The CDR3 nucleotides read TGTGCCAGCTCACCAAATTCAAGGGGGGGCACTGAAGCTTTCTTT.

The chain uses TRBV6-4 and TRBJ1-6; 8 nucleotides match TRBD1. CDR3 length equals 14 residues. Germline V CDR1 and CDR2: MRHNA, SNTAGT. V lost 4 bases, J lost 8 bases, and 4 bases stayed unmatched. This CDR3 is CASSAETGDSPLHF. As DNA, the CDR3 is TGTGCCAGCAGTGCCGAGACAGGGGATTCACCCCTCCACTTT.

The V and J genes are TRBV6-6 and TRBJ1-1; weak D call: TRBD1 (6 bases). V was clipped by 6 bases and J by 10 bases, with 18 bases between them. There are 13 residues in the CDR3. From germline, CDR1 is MNHNY and CDR2 SVGAGI (reference sequence). The CDR3 DNA sequence: TGTGCCAGCAGCCCAACAGGGAACGGAGGAGCTTTCTTT. Translation gives CASSPTGNGGAFF.

This chain links TRBV2 with TRBJ1-4; D remains ambiguous. CDR1 SNHLY and CDR2 FYNNEI come from the germline V gene. Trimming cost V 4 bases and J 0 bases, with 6 bases left between them. The CDR3 has 14 amino acids. The CDR3 protein is CASSGPSTNEKLFF. In DNA form, the CDR3 reads TGTGCCAGCAGTGGTCCGTCAACTAATGAAAAACTGTTTTTT.

This rearrangement joins TRBV20-1 to TRBJ2-5; unclear D gene. V shed 6 bases and J shed 8 bases, with 13 bases lying between them. The germline V gene encodes CDR1 DFQATT and CDR2 SNEGSKA (reference sequence). This CDR3 is 11 amino acids long. CDR3 nucleotides: TGCAGTGCGCACCCCCTAAGTACCCAGTACTTC. Protein sequence: CSAHPLSTQYF.

This chain connects TRBV11-3 to TRBJ2-5; TRBD1 is a possible D gene (5 bases). The CDR3 runs to 14 residues. Germline CDR1 SGHNT, CDR2 YENEEA. The V and J ends lost 5 bases and 1 base respectively, with 11 bases between them. The CDR3 DNA reads TGTGCCAGCAGCCTCGGTGGGGCCCAAGAGACCCAGTACTTC. This translates into CASSLGGAQETQYF.

This clone is medium-sized. The chain uses TRBV7-9 and TRBJ1-1; D is perhaps TRBD1 (6 bases). Germline loops: CDR1 SEHNR, CDR2 FQNEAQ (reference sequence). V was cut by 4 bases and J by 9 bases, with 15 bases left in between. The CDR3 has 13 residues. CDR3 in DNA: TGTGCCAGCAGCTCACAGGGTGGGGAAAAAGCTTTCTTT. Translating gives CASSSQGGEKAFF.

The DNA for the CDR3 is TGTGCCAGCAGCAATCCCGGGACTAGCGGGAGCCCCCTTTACAATGAGCAGTTCTTC. This gives the protein CASSNPGTSGSPLYNEQFF. The chain combines TRBV7-2 with TRBJ2-1, with 14 bases identical to TRBD2. The CDR3 contains 19 residues. Looked up from germline, CDR1 is SGHTA and CDR2 is FQGNSA. J lost 4 bases, V lost 5 bases, and 13 bases had no gene match.

The J gene is TRBJ2-4, the V gene TRBV20-1; TRBD1 agrees at 7 bases. J was trimmed by 11 bases and V by 3 bases; bases with no gene match: 7. The germline CDR1 and CDR2 sequences are DFQATT and SNEGSKA (reference sequence). The CDR3 extends over 12 amino acids. CDR3 protein: CSASAPGGLQYF. The CDR3 nucleotides read TGCAGTGCTAGTGCCCCAGGGGGTCTTCAGTACTTC.

CDR3 coding DNA: TGTGCCAGCTCACCGCCAGCGGGGGGCGACCAGACCCAGTACTTC. The encoded protein is CASSPPAGGDQTQYF. The chain employs TRBV18 and TRBJ2-5; TRBD2 agrees at 9 bases. Per germline, CDR1 KGHSH and CDR2 LQKENI. Trimming at V came to 3 bases and at J to 6 bases, leaving 8 bases not matched to a gene. The CDR3 totals 15 residues. Filled out from reference TRBV18 and TRBJ2-5, the complete variable domain reads NAGVMQNPRHLVRRRGQEARLRCSPMKGHSHVYWYRQLPEEGLKFMVYLQKENIIDESGMPKERFSAEFPKEGPSILRIQQVVRGDSAAYFCASSPPAGGDQTQYFGPGTRLLVL.

V gene TRBV6-5 combines with J gene TRBJ2-3, with D possibly being TRBD1 or TRBD2 (6 bases each). The germline V and J ends were trimmed by 0 bases and 7 bases, with 17 bases remaining between them. Germline-derived CDR1 and CDR2 are MNHEY and SVGAGI. This CDR3 spans 16 amino acids. The DNA of the CDR3 is TGTGCCAGCAGTTACTCGGGGGGCGGAGTGGTTCATACGCAGTATTTT. Amino acid sequence: CASSYSGGGVVHTQYF.

The chain uses TRBV9 and TRBJ1-1, with D perhaps TRBD1 (6 bases). Trimming left V 4 bases short and J 8 bases short, with 18 bases between. Germline CDR1 is SGDLS and CDR2 is YYNGEE. The CDR3 consists of 14 residues. The CDR3 region is CASSPMGGLGEAFF. The CDR3 nucleotides are TGTGCCAGCAGCCCCATGGGGGGGCTAGGAGAAGCTTTCTTT. Complete variable domain (other parts from reference TRBV9 and TRBJ1-1): DSGVTQTPKHLITATGQRVTLRCSPRSGDLSVYWYQQSLDQGLQFLIQYYNGEERAKGNILERFSAQQFPDLHSELNLSSLELGDSALYFCASSPMGGLGEAFFGQGTRLTVV.

Written as DNA, the CDR3 is TGTGCCAGCAGTCGCCTTACAGGGGAATCCTACTACGAGCAGTACTTC. Protein product: CASSRLTGESYYEQYF. This sequence joins TRBV6-6 and TRBJ2-7; 7 nucleotides align to TRBD1. J gave up 3 bases and V 5 bases, and 13 bases lay outside the gene matches. Germline V gives CDR1 MNHNY, CDR2 SVGAGI (reference sequence). The CDR3 loop spans 16 amino acids.